The 25 T cell receptor beta chains below all came from one sample that was sequenced in a study of blood T cell repertoires in COVID-19. Some clones are missing from TCRdb's copy, which holds only in-frame ones; the method was immunoSEQ multiplex PCR. The table shows tens of thousands of clones, with over 70% occurring only once. The sequenced material came from peripheral blood. These receptors originate from a woman in her 70s with acute or convalescent COVID-19.

The gene calls are TRBV7-8 and TRBJ2-7; D is possibly TRBD2 (5 bases). This CDR3 spans 17 amino acids. The germline gives CDR1 SGHVS, CDR2 FQNEAQ. V lost 0 bases, J lost 2 bases, and 17 bases lay in between. This CDR3 reads CASSLAGLGARAYEQYF. The CDR3 nucleotides are TGTGCCAGCAGCTTAGCCGGCTTGGGAGCGCGGGCCTACGAGCAGTACTTC.

The chain carries TRBV5-1 and TRBJ2-7; the D gene is possibly TRBD2 (6 bases). V was cut by 0 bases and J by 0 bases, with 13 bases left in between. Germline V lookup: CDR1 SGHRS, CDR2 YFSETQ. The CDR3 is made up of 16 amino acids. The CDR3 sequence: CASSLGLAPSSYEQYF. CDR3 nucleotides: TGCGCCAGCAGCTTGGGGCTAGCGCCATCCTCCTACGAGCAGTACTTC.

Comment on this clone: A much larger clone differs by one base, so this may be a read error. Other nucleotide sequences from this sample produce the same CDR3. This sequence joins TRBV19 and TRBJ1-6; no definite D call. The length of the CDR3 is 16 residues. Germline V gene lookup returns CDR1 LNHDA and CDR2 SQIVND (reference sequence). Trimming took 4 bases from V and 4 from J, leaving 14 bases between them. CDR3 protein: CASSTDKLLYNSPLHF. The CDR3 nucleotides are TGTGCCAGTAGTACTGACAAGCTCCTATATAATTCACCCCTCCACTTT.

This rearrangement joins TRBV5-4 to TRBJ2-7; TRBD2 might be the D (6 bases). Between the trimmed V and J ends, which lost 1 base and 3 bases, there was a span of 14 bases. The CDR3 has 15 amino acids. Germline CDR1 reads SGHNT; CDR2 reads YYREEE (reference sequence). For the CDR3, the DNA is TGTGCCAGCAGCTTGAACCCGGGGGATATCTACGAGCAGTACTTC. The encoded protein is CASSLNPGDIYEQYF. Variable domain in full (rest from reference TRBV5-4 and TRBJ2-7): ETGVTQSPTHLIKTRGQQVTLRCSSQSGHNTVSWYQQALGQGPQFIFQYYREEENGRGNFPPRFSGLQFPNYSSELNVNALELDDSALYLCASSLNPGDIYEQYFGPGTRLTVT.

This sequence joins TRBV6-5 and TRBJ2-7; 7 nucleotides line up with TRBD2. This CDR3 is 13 amino acids long. Trimming removed 3 bases from V and 6 bases from J; junction bases left unmatched: 5. CDR1 is MNHEY and CDR2 is SVGAGI in the germline V gene. The CDR3, as DNA: TGTGCCAGCAGTTATTTGGGGGAGGGCGAGCAGTACTTC. As protein: CASSYLGEGEQYF.

This chain uses TRBV7-6 with TRBJ2-1; 9 bases match TRBD2. Germline V gene sequence: CDR1 SGHVS, CDR2 FNYEAQ. This CDR3 has 15 amino acids. V shed 0 bases, J shed 9 bases, and the junction held 6 bases outside the gene matches. Written as DNA, the CDR3 is TGTGCCAGCAGCTTAGCAGCGGGAGGTTCCTTTGAGCAGTTCTTC. Its protein is CASSLAAGGSFEQFF.

The chain has TRBV15 and TRBJ1-1; 9 nucleotides line up with TRBD1. V lost 0 bases and J lost 6; bases outside the gene matches: 8. CDR1 and CDR2 from the germline V gene are LNHNV and YYDKDF (reference sequence). CDR3 length: 16 amino acids. CDR3 sequence (DNA): TGTGCCACCAGCAGAGATCAGGGACAGGGCAGTTCTGAAGCTTTCTTT. This codes for CATSRDQGQGSSEAFF.

The chain recombines TRBV7-6 with TRBJ2-1, with D tentatively TRBD2 (6 bases). This CDR3 is 15 amino acids long. Germline V gene lookup returns CDR1 SGHVS and CDR2 FNYEAQ. Between the trimmed V and J ends, which lost 0 bases and 4 bases, there was a span of 10 bases. In nucleotides, the CDR3 is TGTGCCAGCAGCTTAGCGGGAGGACTTTACAATGAGCAGTTCTTC. This encodes CASSLAGGLYNEQFF.

The chain's CDR3 is CASSPQQAGGNQPQHF. In DNA, the CDR3 is TGTGCCAGCTCACCACAACAAGCTGGGGGGAATCAGCCCCAGCATTTT. The rearrangement joins TRBV18 to TRBJ1-5; tentatively, D is TRBD1 (5 bases). V was pared by 1 base and J by 4 bases, with 14 bases between. Germline CDR1 reads KGHSH; CDR2 reads LQKENI. The length of the CDR3 is 16 residues.

The chain is built from TRBV4-2 and TRBJ1-5, with D hard to call. The CDR3 consists of 19 residues. Germline values: CDR1 LGHNA, CDR2 YNFKEQ. The V end was cut by 4 bases, the J end by 2 bases, with 24 bases between. The CDR3 reads CASSPRTPLGSMGNQPQHF. CDR3 coding DNA: TGTGCCAGCAGCCCAAGGACTCCGCTAGGGAGTATGGGCAATCAGCCCCAGCATTTT.

The rearrangement links TRBV5-1 to TRBJ2-7; no firm D call. Trimming took 1 base from V and 7 from J, leaving 9 bases between them. Per the germline V gene, CDR1 is SGHRS and CDR2 is YFSETQ. The CDR3 loop spans 12 amino acids. The CDR3: CASSLLSEEQYF. The CDR3 DNA reads TGCGCCAGCAGCTTGTTAAGTGAGGAGCAGTACTTC.

The V gene is TRBV5-6, the J gene TRBJ2-5; D uncertain. This CDR3 has 11 residues. Trimming removed 2 bases from V and 5 bases from J, with 4 bases in between. Germline CDR1 is SGHDT and CDR2 is YYEEEE. The CDR3 here is CASSLAETQYF. CDR3 in DNA: TGTGCCAGCAGCTTAGCCGAGACCCAGTACTTC.

The chain carries TRBV11-2 and TRBJ1-3; possible D gene TRBD1, 5 bases. Germline V CDR1 and CDR2: SGHAT, FQNNGV. The CDR3 consists of 15 residues. The ends were cut back, 5 bases at V and 2 bases at J, with 13 bases in the middle. In nucleotides, the CDR3 is TGTGCCAGCAGCACCGGTGGGGCCCCTGGAAACACCATATATTTT. It translates to CASSTGGAPGNTIYF.

This clone has only one observation. The chain carries TRBV5-6 and TRBJ1-5; possibly TRBD1 for D (6 bases). Between the trimmed V and J ends, which lost 4 bases and 1 base, there was a span of 9 bases. The CDR3 contains 14 residues. CDR1 and CDR2 (germline): SGHDT, YYEEEE. CDR3 sequence reads: CASSQRGSNQPQHF. The CDR3 region has the DNA TGTGCCAGCAGCCAAAGGGGGAGCAATCAGCCCCAGCATTTT. Full variable domain (outside the CDR3, taken from reference TRBV5-6 and TRBJ1-5): DAGVTQSPTHLIKTRGQQVTLRCSPKSGHDTVSWYQQALGQGPQFIFQYYEEEERQRGNFPDRFSGHQFPNYSSELNVNALLLGDSALYLCASSQRGSNQPQHFGDGTRLSIL.

The CDR3 DNA is TGTGCCAGCAGCTTAGGGGGGACAGGGGCCGGAAACACCATATATTTT. This codes for CASSLGGTGAGNTIYF. The rearrangement uses TRBV7-2 and TRBJ1-3; 10 bases match TRBD1. CDR1 is SGHTA, CDR2 FQGNSA, per germline. The CDR3 covers 16 residues. With 1 base clipped from V and 4 bases from J, the junction kept 4 bases outside the gene matches.

V and J are TRBV19 and TRBJ2-3; 7 nucleotides align to TRBD1. The germline gives CDR1 LNHDA, CDR2 SQIVND (reference sequence). With V trimmed by 6 bases and J by 2 bases, 5 bases remained unmatched. This CDR3 has 14 residues. The CDR3 loop reads CASRGDRPTDTQYF. The CDR3 DNA follows: TGTGCCAGTAGAGGGGACAGACCCACAGATACGCAGTATTTT. The entire variable domain, with the rest obtained from reference TRBV19 and TRBJ2-3, is as follows: DGGITQSPKYLFRKEGQNVTLSCEQNLNHDAMYWYRQDPGQGLRLIYYSQIVNDFQKGDIAEGYSVSREKKESFPLTVTSAQKNPTAFYLCASRGDRPTDTQYFGPGTRLTVL.

This clone was seen just once. This chain joins TRBV10-2 and TRBJ2-1; 9 bases map to TRBD1. The germline gives CDR1 WSHSY, CDR2 SAAADI. V shed 6 bases, J shed 4 bases, and the junction held 10 bases outside the gene matches. This CDR3 comprises 16 residues. The CDR3 loop is CASRDPGTGPYNEQFF. The CDR3 DNA reads as TGCGCCAGCAGAGACCCCGGGACAGGGCCGTACAATGAGCAGTTCTTC.

The V and J genes are TRBV20-1 and TRBJ1-5; D perhaps matches TRBD1 (5 bases). Trimming stripped 3 bases from V and 4 bases from J, with 10 bases between. There are 13 residues in the CDR3. Germline V CDR1 and CDR2: DFQATT, SNEGSKA (reference sequence). The DNA for the CDR3 is TGCAGTGCTAGTGGGGGGGGAAATCAGCCCCAGCATTTT. This encodes CSASGGGNQPQHF.

There are a few counts of this clone. This chain connects TRBV10-2 to TRBJ1-5; D ambiguous. This CDR3 contains 15 residues. Germline CDR1 WSHSY, CDR2 SAAADI. Trimming stripped 6 bases from V and 2 bases from J, with 14 bases between. The CDR3 loop is CASRAGKYGNQPQHF. The CDR3 DNA reads TGCGCCAGCAGAGCCGGGAAGTATGGCAATCAGCCCCAGCATTTT.

This chain uses TRBV10-3 with TRBJ2-2; perhaps TRBD2 as D (6 bases). CDR1 is ENHRY, CDR2 SYGVKD, per germline. Trimming pared 0 bases from V and 0 bases from J, leaving 8 bases between. The CDR3 is 16 residues long. CDR3 sequence: CAISESGGANTGELFF. The CDR3 DNA follows: TGTGCCATCAGTGAGTCGGGAGGAGCGAACACCGGGGAGCTGTTTTTT.

This clone was counted at least ten times. The genes are TRBV12-3 or TRBV12-4 and TRBJ1-5; 9 bases agree with TRBD1. V was pared by 7 bases and J by 8 bases, with 6 bases of the junction left unmatched. CDR3 length equals 13 residues. Written as DNA, the CDR3 is TGTGCCAGCAAGGACAGGGGATTAGAGCCCCAGCATTTT. Encoded protein: CASKDRGLEPQHF.

The chain uses TRBV7-2 and TRBJ2-7, with 10 bases lining up with TRBD2. Germline CDR1 reads SGHTA; CDR2 reads FQGNSA. This CDR3 region has 17 residues. With V trimmed by 6 bases and J by 3 bases, 14 bases remained unmatched. The CDR3 nucleotides are TGTGCCAGCAGTCCCCGGACTAGCGGACCCGGGAGCTACGAGCAGTACTTC. This codes for CASSPRTSGPGSYEQYF.

This rearrangement joins TRBV5-1 to TRBJ1-6; D ambiguous. The CDR3 consists of 13 residues. The germline gives CDR1 SGHRS, CDR2 YFSETQ. V was clipped by 7 bases and J by 6 bases, with 11 bases between them. The chain's CDR3 is CASGLSPNSPLHF. CDR3 DNA sequence: TGCGCCAGCGGCCTCTCTCCTAATTCACCCCTCCACTTT.

The chain employs TRBV24-1 and TRBJ1-2; weak D call: TRBD1 (6 bases). The germline V gene encodes CDR1 KGHDR and CDR2 SFDVKD. This CDR3 has 14 residues. The ends were cut back, 4 bases at V and 2 bases at J, with 10 bases in the middle. The CDR3, as DNA: TGTGCCACCAGTGACGACAGGACAAACTATGGCTACACCTTC. Encoded protein: CATSDDRTNYGYTF.

The chain carries TRBV9 and TRBJ2-2, with D possibly being TRBD1 (5 bases). The CDR3 is 16 amino acids. Germline V gene data show CDR1 as SGDLS and CDR2 as YYNGEE. Trimming stripped 3 bases from V and 2 bases from J, with 14 bases between. This CDR3 is CASSGQPKKNTGELFF. The CDR3 DNA reads TGTGCCAGCAGCGGACAGCCCAAGAAAAACACCGGGGAGCTGTTTTTT.